This TCR beta chain was sequenced in a study of T cell responses to AZD1222 COVID-19 vaccine. Study background: Whether given at about 4 or about 12 weeks, second doses were pooled. The study, taken as a whole, reports: Repertoires in all cases were sampled only once the peak T cell response had passed. Seropositive status at baseline applied to only six AZD1222 recipients. Nearly half of unique spike-specific TCRs reportedly avoided B.1.351 and B.1.1.7 mutated regions.

CDR3 length equals 12 residues. CDR1 is SQVTM and CDR2 is ANQGSEA in the germline V gene. V was cut by 4 bases and J by 0 bases, with 4 bases left in between. Sequenced by immunoSEQ multiplex PCR; TCRdb stores in-frame clones only, minus some. The top ten hold approximately 1.2% of the sample, which has 100,000 or so clones, about nine tenths seen once. This clone was seen just once. No antigen is known for it. This same CDR3 is encoded by further DNA sequences in the sample. Sequenced here: peripheral blood, sampled on day 0 of AZD1222 vaccination. This chain uses TRBV29-1 with TRBJ1-5, with unresolved D. This TCR was recovered from an adult in good health. Here the CDR3 reads CSVGGSNQPQHF. The CDR3 region has the DNA TGCAGCGTTGGGGGTAGCAATCAGCCCCAGCATTTT.